This TCR beta chain originates from a study of blood T cells in healthy people across ages. Overall study findings and caveats: With age, beta diversity per million T cells declined roughly linearly, significantly by approximately 40. Strong correlation was found linking TCR beta diversity to naive T cell percentage.

A second PCR, run for roughly 7 to 11 cycles, used a sample-barcoded 5' primer plus a J-beta primer mix. MiXCR was run by TCRdb on the 5' RACE reads, yielding one entry per CDR3 protein. The sample lists some 370,000 distinct CDR3 sequences; 45% to 65% were seen once. This CDR3 has 16 residues. Germline V gene lookup returns CDR1 DFQATT and CDR2 SNEGSKA (reference sequence). V gave up 6 bases and J gave up 1 base, with 16 bases separating them. Extraction of total RNA produced a minimum of 5.5 micrograms from each sample. This clonotype was counted a single time. Its antigen is not identified. Material for sequencing was blood. V and J are TRBV20-1 and TRBJ2-6; tentative D call: TRBD1 (7 bases). The sequence came from a man aged 55 to 70 in good health. CDR3 nucleotide sequence: TGCAGTGCCCAAACCCAGGGGGGTTCTGGGGCCAACGTCCTGACTTTC. This gives the protein CSAQTQGGSGANVLTF.